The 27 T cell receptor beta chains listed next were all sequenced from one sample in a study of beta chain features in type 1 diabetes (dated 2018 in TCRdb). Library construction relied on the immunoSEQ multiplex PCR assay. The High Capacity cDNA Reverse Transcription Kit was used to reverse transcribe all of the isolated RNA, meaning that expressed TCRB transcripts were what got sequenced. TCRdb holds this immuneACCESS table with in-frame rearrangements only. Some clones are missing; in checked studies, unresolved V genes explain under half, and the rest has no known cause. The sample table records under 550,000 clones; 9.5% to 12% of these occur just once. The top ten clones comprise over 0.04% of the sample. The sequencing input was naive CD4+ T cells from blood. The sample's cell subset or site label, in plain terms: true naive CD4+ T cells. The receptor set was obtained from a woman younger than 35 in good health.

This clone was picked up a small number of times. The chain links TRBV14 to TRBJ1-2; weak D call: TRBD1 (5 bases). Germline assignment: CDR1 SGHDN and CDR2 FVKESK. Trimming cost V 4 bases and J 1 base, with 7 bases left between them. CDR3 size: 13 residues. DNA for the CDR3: TGTGCCAGCAGCCGGGGGAATAACTATGGCTACACCTTC. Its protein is CASSRGNNYGYTF.

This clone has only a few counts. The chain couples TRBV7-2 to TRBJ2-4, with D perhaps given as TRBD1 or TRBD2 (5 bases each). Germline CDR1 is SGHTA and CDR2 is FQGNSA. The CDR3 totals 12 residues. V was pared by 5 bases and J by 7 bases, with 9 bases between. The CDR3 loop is CASSPGTNIQYF. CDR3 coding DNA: TGTGCCAGCAGCCCCGGGACGAACATTCAGTACTTC.

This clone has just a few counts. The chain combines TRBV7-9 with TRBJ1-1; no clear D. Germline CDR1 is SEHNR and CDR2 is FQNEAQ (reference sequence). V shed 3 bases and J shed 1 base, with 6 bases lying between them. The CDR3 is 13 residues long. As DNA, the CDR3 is TGTGCCAGCAGCTTCGGAAAGAACACTGAAGCTTTCTTT. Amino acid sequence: CASSFGKNTEAFF.

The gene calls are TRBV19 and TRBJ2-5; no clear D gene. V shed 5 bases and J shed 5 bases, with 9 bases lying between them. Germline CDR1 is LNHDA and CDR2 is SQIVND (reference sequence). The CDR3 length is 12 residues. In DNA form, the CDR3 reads TGTGCCAGTAGTTCCAAGTGGGAGACCCAGTACTTC. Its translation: CASSSKWETQYF.

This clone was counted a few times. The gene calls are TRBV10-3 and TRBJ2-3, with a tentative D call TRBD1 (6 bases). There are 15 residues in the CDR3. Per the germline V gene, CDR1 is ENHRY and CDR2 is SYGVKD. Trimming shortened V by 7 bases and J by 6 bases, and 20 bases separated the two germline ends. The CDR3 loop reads CAINQQGPVRDTQYF. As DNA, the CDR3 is TGTGCCATCAACCAACAGGGCCCGGTCCGGGATACGCAGTATTTT.

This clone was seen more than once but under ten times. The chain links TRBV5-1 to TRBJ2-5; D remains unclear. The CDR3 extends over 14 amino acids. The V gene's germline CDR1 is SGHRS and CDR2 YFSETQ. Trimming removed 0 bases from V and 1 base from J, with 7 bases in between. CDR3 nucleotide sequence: TGCGCCAGCAGCTTGGCAGGACCCCAAGAGACCCAGTACTTC. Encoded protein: CASSLAGPQETQYF.

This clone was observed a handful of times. The DNA for the CDR3 is TGTGCTAGTGGTTTGGGAACACTGCAGTTCTTC. It is translated as CASGLGTLQFF. The gene calls are TRBV12-5 and TRBJ2-1, with D hard to call. The CDR3 has 11 amino acids. CDR1 and CDR2 from the germline V gene are LGHNT and FRNRAP. V was pared by 1 base and J by 12 bases, with 7 bases between.

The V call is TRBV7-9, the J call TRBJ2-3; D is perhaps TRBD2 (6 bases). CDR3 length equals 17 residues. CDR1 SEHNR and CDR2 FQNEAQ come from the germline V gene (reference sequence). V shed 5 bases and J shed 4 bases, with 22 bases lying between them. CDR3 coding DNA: TGTGCCAGCAGCGAGCTGACCGGAGGGTTCCTCTCAGATACGCAGTATTTT. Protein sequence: CASSELTGGFLSDTQYF.

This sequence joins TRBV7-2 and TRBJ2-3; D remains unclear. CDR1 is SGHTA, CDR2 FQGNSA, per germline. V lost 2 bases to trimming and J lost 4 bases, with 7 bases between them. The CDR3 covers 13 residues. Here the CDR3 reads CASSLPSSDTQYF. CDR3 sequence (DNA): TGTGCCAGCAGCTTACCCAGCTCAGATACGCAGTATTTT.

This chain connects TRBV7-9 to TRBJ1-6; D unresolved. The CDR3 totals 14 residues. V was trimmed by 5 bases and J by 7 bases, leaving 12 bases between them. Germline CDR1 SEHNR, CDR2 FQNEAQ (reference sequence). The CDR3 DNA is TGTGCCAGCAGCGAAGGAGGTTTGAATTCACCCCTCCACTTT. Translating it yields CASSEGGLNSPLHF.

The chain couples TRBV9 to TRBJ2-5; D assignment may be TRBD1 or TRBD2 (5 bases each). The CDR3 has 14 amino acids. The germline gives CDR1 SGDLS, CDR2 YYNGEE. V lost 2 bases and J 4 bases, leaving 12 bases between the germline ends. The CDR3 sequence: CASSVGVVPETQYF. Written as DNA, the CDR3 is TGTGCCAGCAGCGTGGGGGTAGTTCCAGAGACCCAGTACTTC.

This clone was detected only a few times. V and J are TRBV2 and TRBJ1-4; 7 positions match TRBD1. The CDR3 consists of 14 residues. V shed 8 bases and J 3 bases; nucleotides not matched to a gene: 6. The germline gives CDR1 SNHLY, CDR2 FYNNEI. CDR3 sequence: CASARGPPNEKLFF. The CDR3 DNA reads TGTGCCAGCGCAAGGGGGCCGCCTAATGAAAAACTGTTTTTT.

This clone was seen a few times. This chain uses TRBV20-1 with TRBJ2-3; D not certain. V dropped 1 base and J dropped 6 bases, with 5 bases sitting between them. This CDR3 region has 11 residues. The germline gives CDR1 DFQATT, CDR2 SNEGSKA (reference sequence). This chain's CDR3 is CSARAQDTQYF. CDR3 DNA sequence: TGCAGTGCTAGAGCCCAGGATACGCAGTATTTT.

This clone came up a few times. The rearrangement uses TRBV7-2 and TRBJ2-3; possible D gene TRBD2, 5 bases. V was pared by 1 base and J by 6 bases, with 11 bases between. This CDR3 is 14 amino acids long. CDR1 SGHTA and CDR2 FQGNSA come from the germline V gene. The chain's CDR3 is CASSLVFGSDTQYF. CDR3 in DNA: TGTGCCAGCAGCTTAGTTTTTGGGAGCGATACGCAGTATTTT.

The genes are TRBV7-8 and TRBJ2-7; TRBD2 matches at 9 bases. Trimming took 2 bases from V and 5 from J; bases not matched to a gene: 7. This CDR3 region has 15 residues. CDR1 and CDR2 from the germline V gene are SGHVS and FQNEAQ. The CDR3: CASSLYSGRQHEQYF. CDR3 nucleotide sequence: TGTGCCAGCAGCTTATACAGCGGGAGGCAACACGAGCAGTACTTC. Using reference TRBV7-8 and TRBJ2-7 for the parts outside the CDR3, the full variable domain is GAGVSQSPRYKVAKRGQDVALRCDPISGHVSLFWYQQALGQGPEFLTYFQNEAQLDKSGLPSDRFFAERPEGSVSTLKIQRTQQEDSAVYLCASSLYSGRQHEQYFGPGTRLTVT.

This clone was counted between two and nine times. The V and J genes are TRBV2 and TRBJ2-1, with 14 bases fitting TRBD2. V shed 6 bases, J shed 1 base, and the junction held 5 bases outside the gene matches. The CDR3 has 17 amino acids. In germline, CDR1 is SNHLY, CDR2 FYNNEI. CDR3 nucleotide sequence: TGTGCCAGCAGGACGGGACTAGCGGGAGAATCCTACAATGAGCAGTTCTTC. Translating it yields CASRTGLAGESYNEQFF.

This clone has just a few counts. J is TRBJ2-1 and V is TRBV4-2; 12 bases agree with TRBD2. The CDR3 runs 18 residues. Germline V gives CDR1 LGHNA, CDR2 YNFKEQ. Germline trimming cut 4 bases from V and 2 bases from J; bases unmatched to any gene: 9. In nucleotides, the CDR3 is TGTGCCAGCAGCCTCGCGACTAGCGGGGGAGCCCCCTACAATGAGCAGTTCTTC. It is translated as CASSLATSGGAPYNEQFF.

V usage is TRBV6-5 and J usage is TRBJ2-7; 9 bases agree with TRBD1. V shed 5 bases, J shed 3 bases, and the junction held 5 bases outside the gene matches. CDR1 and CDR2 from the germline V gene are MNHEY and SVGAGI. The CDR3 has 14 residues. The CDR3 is CASSRDRDSYEQYF. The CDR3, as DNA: TGTGCCAGCAGTCGGGACAGGGATAGCTACGAGCAGTACTTC.

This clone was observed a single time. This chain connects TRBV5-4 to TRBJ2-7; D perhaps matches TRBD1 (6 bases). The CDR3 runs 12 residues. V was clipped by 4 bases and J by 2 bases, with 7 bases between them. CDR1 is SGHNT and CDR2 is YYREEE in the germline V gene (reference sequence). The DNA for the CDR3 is TGTGCCAGCAGCCGGGACACCTACGAGCAGTACTTC. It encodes CASSRDTYEQYF.

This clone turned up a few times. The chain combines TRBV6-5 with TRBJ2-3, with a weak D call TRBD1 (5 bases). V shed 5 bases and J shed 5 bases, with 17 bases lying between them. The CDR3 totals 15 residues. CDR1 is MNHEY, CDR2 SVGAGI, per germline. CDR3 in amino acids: CASSITTRAVDTQYF. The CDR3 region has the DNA TGTGCCAGCAGTATAACTACCAGGGCCGTAGATACGCAGTATTTT.

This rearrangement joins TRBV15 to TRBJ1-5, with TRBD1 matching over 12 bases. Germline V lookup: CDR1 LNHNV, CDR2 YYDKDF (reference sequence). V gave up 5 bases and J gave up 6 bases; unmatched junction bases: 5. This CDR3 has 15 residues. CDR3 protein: CATSSGDRGLQPQHF. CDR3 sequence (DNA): TGTGCCACCAGCTCGGGGGACAGGGGGCTTCAGCCCCAGCATTTT.

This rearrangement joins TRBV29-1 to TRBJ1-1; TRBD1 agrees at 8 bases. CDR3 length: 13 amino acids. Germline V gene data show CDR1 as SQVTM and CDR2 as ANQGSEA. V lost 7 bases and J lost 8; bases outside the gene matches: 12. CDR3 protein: CSGDRGGGLEAFF. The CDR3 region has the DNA TGCAGCGGAGACAGGGGTGGAGGTTTGGAAGCTTTCTTT.

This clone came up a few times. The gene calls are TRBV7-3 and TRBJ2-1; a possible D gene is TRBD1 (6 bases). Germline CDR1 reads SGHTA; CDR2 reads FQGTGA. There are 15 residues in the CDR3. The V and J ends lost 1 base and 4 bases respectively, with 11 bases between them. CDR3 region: CASSLRGGGYNEQFF. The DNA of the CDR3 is TGTGCCAGCAGCTTAAGAGGGGGTGGATACAATGAGCAGTTCTTC.

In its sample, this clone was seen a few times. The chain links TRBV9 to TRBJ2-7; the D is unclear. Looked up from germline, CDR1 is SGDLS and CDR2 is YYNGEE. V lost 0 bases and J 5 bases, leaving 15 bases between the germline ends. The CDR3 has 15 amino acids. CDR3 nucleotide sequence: TGTGCCAGCAGCGTAGATCCCCTGGGGAACAACGAGCAGTACTTC. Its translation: CASSVDPLGNNEQYF.

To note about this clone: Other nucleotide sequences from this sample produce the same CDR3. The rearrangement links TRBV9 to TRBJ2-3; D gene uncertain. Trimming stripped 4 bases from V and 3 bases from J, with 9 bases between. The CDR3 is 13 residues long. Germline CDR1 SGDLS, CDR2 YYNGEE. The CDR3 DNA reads TGTGCCAGCAGCCCCTCCGGGACAGATACGCAGTATTTT. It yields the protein CASSPSGTDTQYF.

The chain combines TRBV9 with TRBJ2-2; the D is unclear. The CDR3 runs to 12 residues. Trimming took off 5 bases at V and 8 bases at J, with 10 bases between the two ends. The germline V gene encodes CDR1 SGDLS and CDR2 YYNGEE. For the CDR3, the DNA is TGTGCCAGCAGTCTCCTCGAAGGGGAGCTGTTTTTT. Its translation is CASSLLEGELFF.

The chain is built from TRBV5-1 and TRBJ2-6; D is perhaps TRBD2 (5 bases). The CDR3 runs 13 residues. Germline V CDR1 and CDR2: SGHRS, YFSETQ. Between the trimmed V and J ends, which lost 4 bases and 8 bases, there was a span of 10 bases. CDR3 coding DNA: TGCGCCAGCAGCCCCGGAGGATCCAACGTCCTGACTTTC. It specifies CASSPGGSNVLTF.